These T cell receptor beta chains were read from a single sample in a study of blood T cells in healthy people across ages. In TCRdb, the 5' RACE reads were re-called with MiXCR into one record per CDR3 protein. Of 600,000 to 650,000 distinct CDR3 sequences in the sample, roughly three fifths were seen once. Sequencing input: blood. All receptors derive from a man aged 60 to 69 in good health. Both conserved end residues are part of each CDR3. A D gene is named only where the DNA matches it firmly. Part of the rows lack a size; the others show once, few, many or a class for expanded clones.

>NA|TRBJ2-7|TRBV6-1|TRBD2
TGTGCCAGCGGGACTAGCGGGGTGTACGAGCAGTACTTC
CASGTSGVYEQYF
>NA|TRBJ2-1|TRBV25-1|NA
TGTGCCAGCAGTGAATTCCGCAGGGTCAATGAGCAGTTCTTC
CASSEFRRVNEQFF
>many|TRBJ2-7|TRBV7-8|NA
TGTGCCAGCAGCTCTCAATACGAGCAGTACTTC
CASSSQYEQYF
>NA|TRBJ2-3|TRBV20-1|TRBD2
TGCAGTGCTAGGCGGGCTAGCGGGGGGGCTAGCACAGATACGCAGTATTTT
CSARRASGGASTDTQYF
>NA|TRBJ1-1|TRBV6-5|TRBD1
TGTGCCAGCAGTTACTCGAGACAGGGCCTTGAAGCTTTCTTT
CASSYSRQGLEAFF
>NA|TRBJ2-5|TRBV4-1|TRBD1
TGCGCCAGCAGCCACACGACAGGGGGGAGAGGGGAGACCCAGTACTTC
CASSHTTGGRGETQYF
>NA|TRBJ1-5|TRBV12-3/TRBV12-4|NA
TGTGCCAGCAGTTTCGGGCAGAACAATCAGCCCCAGCATTTT
CASSFGQNNQPQHF
>NA|TRBJ1-2|TRBV25-1|NA
TGTGCCAGCAGTGAATCAGTGGGCGGCTATGGCTACACCTTC
CASSESVGGYGYTF
>NA|TRBJ2-3|TRBV5-1|TRBD1
TGCGCCAGCAGCTCAACAGGGGGCTTGTTTGATACGCAGTATTTT
CASSSTGGLFDTQYF
>NA|TRBJ2-1|TRBV5-1|TRBD1
TGCGCCAGTAAACCGGGACAGGGAGTTACGAATGAGCAGTTCTTC
CASKPGQGVTNEQFF
>NA|TRBJ2-1|TRBV6-5|TRBD1
TGTGCCAGCAGTCCCAGACAGGGTGGTGAGCAGTTCTTC
CASSPRQGGEQFF
>NA|TRBJ1-5|TRBV29-1|TRBD1
TGCAGCGCCACAGGGGGCGCGGGCAATCAGCCCCAGCATTTT
CSATGGAGNQPQHF